Listed here are 14 T cell receptor beta chains from one sample, sequenced in a study of cytomegalovirus exposure and HLA in healthy donors. The PCR was carried out with 60 Vbeta primers and 13 Jbeta primers. Sequenced by immunoSEQ multiplex PCR; TCRdb stores in-frame clones only, minus some. The table shows 130,000 or so clones, with roughly 81% occurring only once. Sequenced sample: PBMCs. The origin of the receptors is a female donor in good health and CMV-seronegative.

The J gene is TRBJ2-1, the V gene TRBV29-1, with TRBD2 matching 9 bases. This CDR3 has 14 residues. Germline lookup yields CDR1 SQVTM and CDR2 ANQGSEA. J gave up 7 bases and V 4 bases, and 8 bases lay outside the gene matches. CDR3 DNA: TGCAGCGTTGTTGGTCTAGCGGGAAATAATGAGCAGTTCTTC. It codes for CSVVGLAGNNEQFF.

The table lists this clone with a few counts. The rearrangement links TRBV5-6 to TRBJ1-5, with D possibly TRBD1 on 5 matching bases. Trimming stripped 0 bases from V and 8 bases from J, with 15 bases between. Per germline, CDR1 SGHDT and CDR2 YYEEEE. The CDR3 length is 15 residues. This CDR3 is CASSLAGSGSEPQHF. For the CDR3, the DNA is TGTGCCAGCAGCTTGGCGGGTTCAGGGTCCGAGCCCCAGCATTTT.

This chain joins TRBV27 and TRBJ2-7; weak D call: TRBD1 (5 bases). Germline-derived CDR1 and CDR2 are MNHEY and SMNVEV (reference sequence). The V and J ends lost 4 bases and 2 bases respectively, with 18 bases between them. The CDR3 spans 16 residues. This CDR3 is CASSSNGQKSPYEQYF. CDR3 nucleotides: TGTGCCAGCAGTTCTAACGGACAAAAATCCCCCTACGAGCAGTACTTC.

This clone came up a few times. V and J are TRBV2 and TRBJ1-1; 11 bases align to TRBD1. V trimming: 7 bases; J trimming: 1 base; junction bases outside the gene matches: 11. The CDR3 spans 17 residues. CDR1 is SNHLY, CDR2 FYNNEI, per germline. Here the CDR3 DNA reads TGTGCCAGCACTCTCAGCGGGACAGGGGGGGGGAACACTGAAGCTTTCTTT. Encoded protein: CASTLSGTGGGNTEAFF.

This sequence joins TRBV27 and TRBJ2-1, with 9 positions matching TRBD2. The CDR3 runs 15 residues. V shed 4 bases, J shed 6 bases, and the junction held 7 bases outside the gene matches. CDR1 MNHEY and CDR2 SMNVEV come from the germline V gene (reference sequence). CDR3: CASSWVAGDRNEQFF. The CDR3 DNA reads as TGTGCCAGCAGTTGGGTAGCGGGAGATCGCAATGAGCAGTTCTTC.

The rearrangement uses TRBV7-8 and TRBJ1-2; 8 positions match TRBD1. Germline V gene data show CDR1 as SGHVS and CDR2 as FQNEAQ. V trimming: 5 bases; J trimming: 4 bases; junction bases outside the gene matches: 15. The CDR3 length is 17 residues. The CDR3 nucleotides are TGTGCCAGCAGCCCGCGCTCCGAAACAGGGGGGATCTATGGCTACACCTTC. This gives the protein CASSPRSETGGIYGYTF.

This sequence joins TRBV10-1 and TRBJ1-6; 9 nucleotides agree with TRBD1. V lost 6 bases, J lost 14 bases, and 11 bases stayed unmatched. Germline V lookup: CDR1 WNHNN, CDR2 SYGVQD (reference sequence). The CDR3 contains 14 residues. The CDR3 DNA reads as TGCGCCAGCAGGGGGGACAGGGAAATAATATCCCTCCACTTT. Protein: CASRGDREIISLHF.

This chain uses TRBV10-1 with TRBJ2-7; TRBD2 matches 7 bases. V dropped 2 bases and J dropped 2; count of bases not matched to a gene: 3. The CDR3 contains 14 residues. Germline CDR1 is WNHNN and CDR2 is SYGVQD (reference sequence). The DNA for the CDR3 is TGCGCCAGCAGTGAGGGGGGGGGACCCTACGAGCAGTACTTC. This translates into CASSEGGGPYEQYF.

The table lists this clone with a few counts. This chain links TRBV6-5 with TRBJ1-5; a possible D gene is TRBD1 (6 bases). Trimming left V 4 bases short and J 7 bases short, with 14 bases between. The germline V gene encodes CDR1 MNHEY and CDR2 SVGAGI. The CDR3 runs to 14 residues. The CDR3 is CASSFLKGEQPQHF. CDR3 in DNA: TGTGCCAGCAGTTTTCTAAAGGGGGAACAGCCCCAGCATTTT.

The genes are TRBV9 and TRBJ2-7; D is ambiguous. The V and J ends lost 0 bases and 0 bases respectively, with 10 bases between them. CDR3 size: 15 residues. Germline values: CDR1 SGDLS, CDR2 YYNGEE. This CDR3 reads CASSVDSRHSYEQYF. In nucleotides, the CDR3 is TGTGCCAGCAGCGTAGATTCCCGACACTCCTACGAGCAGTACTTC.

The chain joins TRBV5-4 to TRBJ2-1; perhaps TRBD1 as D (7 bases). Germline lookup yields CDR1 SGHNT and CDR2 YYREEE (reference sequence). There are 15 residues in the CDR3. The V end lost 5 bases, the J end lost 10 bases, and 22 bases lay between the germline ends. For the CDR3, the DNA is TGTGCCAGCAGTTCAGGGGGAGGAAGGGACCAGGAGCAGTTCTTC. Translated, it gives CASSSGGGRDQEQFF. Full variable domain (remainder filled in from reference TRBV5-4 and TRBJ2-1): ETGVTQSPTHLIKTRGQQVTLRCSSQSGHNTVSWYQQALGQGPQFIFQYYREEENGRGNFPPRFSGLQFPNYSSELNVNALELDDSALYLCASSSGGGRDQEQFFGPGTRLTVL.

V usage is TRBV7-6 and J usage is TRBJ1-6; D uncertain. The CDR3 consists of 14 residues. Germline CDR1 SGHVS, CDR2 FNYEAQ. The germline V and J ends were trimmed by 6 bases and 13 bases, with 19 bases remaining between them. The CDR3 DNA sequence: TGTGCCAGCAGATCTCCGGGCGATAGGGAGCCCCTCCACTTT. Protein sequence: CASRSPGDREPLHF.

V gene TRBV6-6 combines with J gene TRBJ2-5, with 13 bases fitting TRBD2. Germline CDR1 and CDR2: MNHNY and SVGAGI (reference sequence). With V trimmed by 7 bases and J by 5 bases, 7 bases remained unmatched. There are 15 residues in the CDR3. This CDR3 reads CASKMTSGGSETQYF. The CDR3 nucleotides read TGTGCCAGCAAGATGACTAGCGGGGGGTCGGAGACCCAGTACTTC.

The rearrangement links TRBV15 to TRBJ1-4; D not resolved. The germline CDR1 and CDR2 sequences are LNHNV and YYDKDF (reference sequence). The V end lost 0 bases, the J end lost 6 bases, and 5 bases lay between the germline ends. The CDR3 is 13 amino acids. CDR3 DNA sequence: TGTGCCACCAGCAGAGATCATTATGAAAAACTGTTTTTT. Translation gives CATSRDHYEKLFF.